These 21 T cell receptor beta chains originate from one sample sequenced in a study of OX40 agonist ivuxolimab in advanced cancers. Profiling relied on immunoSEQ multiplex PCR, and the TCRdb table lists in-frame clones only, not all of them. The sample consists of 70,000 to 95,000 clones, roughly 91% of them appearing once. Sequenced material: CD4+ or CD8+ T cells sorted from blood, taken in a trial of the OX40 agonist ivuxolimab. These receptors all stem from an adult with an advanced solid tumor such as melanoma, head and neck, liver or kidney cancer.

The chain employs TRBV19 and TRBJ1-6, with 7 bases lining up with TRBD1. Unmatched junction bases numbered 9, after V lost 8 bases and J lost 5 bases. The CDR3 runs to 15 residues. In germline, CDR1 is LNHDA, CDR2 SQIVND (reference sequence). The CDR3 DNA is TGTGCCAGTGGAAGACAGGGTCGGGATAATTCACCCCTCCACTTT. Residues: CASGRQGRDNSPLHF.

The chain has TRBV30 and TRBJ2-5; 7 nucleotides agree with TRBD2. With V trimmed by 3 bases and J by 5 bases, 6 bases remained unmatched. In germline, CDR1 is GTSNPN, CDR2 SVGIG (reference sequence). The CDR3 is 13 residues long. In DNA form, the CDR3 reads TGTGCCTGGAGCATTGTCGGGGGGGAGACCCAGTACTTC. It specifies CAWSIVGGETQYF.

The genes are TRBV7-8 and TRBJ1-3; 8 bases are a match to TRBD1. V trimming: 2 bases; J trimming: 3 bases; junction bases outside the gene matches: 3. This CDR3 comprises 15 residues. The germline V gene encodes CDR1 SGHVS and CDR2 FQNEAQ. DNA of the CDR3: TGTGCCAGCAGCTTACAGGGGGCTGGTGGAAACACCATATATTTT. It is translated as CASSLQGAGGNTIYF.

This clone came up once. This rearrangement joins TRBV5-1 to TRBJ2-1; TRBD1 matches 8 bases. The trim removed 4 bases at V and 9 bases at J, leaving 6 bases unmatched. The CDR3 contains 13 residues. The germline CDR1 and CDR2 sequences are SGHRS and YFSETQ. In DNA, the CDR3 is TGCGCCAGCAGCAAGACAGGGGACCTTGAGCAGTTCTTC. Its translation is CASSKTGDLEQFF. The full variable domain, with the rest looked up from reference TRBV5-1 and TRBJ2-1, is KAGVTQTPRYLIKTRGQQVTLSCSPISGHRSVSWYQQTPGQGLQFLFEYFSETQRNKGNFPGRFSGRQFSNSRSEMNVSTLELGDSALYLCASSKTGDLEQFFGPGTRLTVL.

The CDR3 loop is CASSYQISGNTIYF. The CDR3 coding sequence is TGTGCCAGCAGTTACCAGATCTCTGGAAACACCATATATTTT. The V and J genes are TRBV6-5 and TRBJ1-3, with D hard to call. CDR1 and CDR2 from the germline V gene are MNHEY and SVGAGI. The CDR3 is made up of 14 amino acids. V was shortened by 2 bases and J by 0 bases, with 5 bases between the two germline ends.

The chain recombines TRBV7-9 with TRBJ1-1; TRBD1 might be the D (6 bases). CDR3 size: 16 residues. Germline CDR1 is SEHNR and CDR2 is FQNEAQ (reference sequence). The V and J ends lost 3 bases and 1 base respectively, with 15 bases between them. This CDR3 reads CASSFFVGGGNTEAFF. The CDR3 DNA reads as TGTGCCAGCAGCTTTTTCGTAGGGGGTGGGAACACTGAAGCTTTCTTT.

Here the CDR3 reads CASSNRGNEQFF. The CDR3, as DNA: TGTGCCAGCAGCAACAGGGGCAATGAGCAGTTCTTC. The V and J genes are TRBV5-4 and TRBJ2-1; TRBD1 matches at 7 bases. The V gene end was trimmed by 4 bases and the J gene end by 6 bases; junction bases not matched to a gene: 1. The CDR3 consists of 12 residues. Germline lookup yields CDR1 SGHNT and CDR2 YYREEE (reference sequence).

The V and J genes are TRBV27 and TRBJ2-5, with D uncertain. The V end lost 3 bases, the J end lost 4 bases, and 9 bases lay between the germline ends. This CDR3 has 13 residues. Germline values: CDR1 MNHEY, CDR2 SMNVEV (reference sequence). The CDR3 loop reads CASSLQLGETQYF. CDR3 nucleotides: TGTGCCAGCAGTTTGCAATTGGGAGAGACCCAGTACTTC.

The genes are TRBV19 and TRBJ1-5; 7 nucleotides align to TRBD1. The CDR3 contains 16 residues. Per germline, CDR1 LNHDA and CDR2 SQIVND (reference sequence). Losses at the gene ends were 5 bases for V and 2 bases for J; bases not matched to a gene: 9. The CDR3 sequence is CASSATTGSGNQPQHF. In DNA, the CDR3 is TGTGCCAGTAGTGCGACGACAGGGAGCGGCAATCAGCCCCAGCATTTT.

The chain employs TRBV5-1 and TRBJ2-4; 10 bases are a match to TRBD1. Germline CDR1 and CDR2: SGHRS and YFSETQ. The J segment lost 0 bases and the V segment lost 4 bases, leaving 10 bases of the junction unmatched. The CDR3 length is 18 residues. CDR3 sequence (DNA): TGCGCCAGCAGCCCCGGGACAGGGGCCTTCCTAGCCAAAAACATTCAGTACTTC. This sequence encodes CASSPGTGAFLAKNIQYF. The full variable domain, rest sourced from reference TRBV5-1 and TRBJ2-4, is KAGVTQTPRYLIKTRGQQVTLSCSPISGHRSVSWYQQTPGQGLQFLFEYFSETQRNKGNFPGRFSGRQFSNSRSEMNVSTLELGDSALYLCASSPGTGAFLAKNIQYFGAGTRLSVL.

This sequence joins TRBV9 and TRBJ1-1; D ambiguous. The length of the CDR3 is 14 residues. In germline, CDR1 is SGDLS, CDR2 YYNGEE. Trimming shortened V by 3 bases and J by 6 bases, and 15 bases separated the two germline ends. The CDR3 loop reads CASSARAQSAEAFF. CDR3 in DNA: TGTGCCAGCAGCGCTAGAGCCCAGAGTGCTGAAGCTTTCTTT.

This chain uses TRBV9 with TRBJ1-3; a weak D match, TRBD1 (5 bases). Germline CDR1 reads SGDLS; CDR2 reads YYNGEE. The CDR3 length is 17 residues. Trimming took off 3 bases at V and 0 bases at J, with 16 bases between the two ends. CDR3 in amino acids: CASSEGGDGSSGNTIYF. The CDR3 DNA is TGTGCCAGCAGCGAGGGAGGGGACGGCAGCTCTGGAAACACCATATATTTT. Full variable domain (missing parts from reference TRBV9 and TRBJ1-3): DSGVTQTPKHLITATGQRVTLRCSPRSGDLSVYWYQQSLDQGLQFLIQYYNGEERAKGNILERFSAQQFPDLHSELNLSSLELGDSALYFCASSEGGDGSSGNTIYFGEGSWLTVV.

This chain connects TRBV7-2 to TRBJ2-5; perhaps TRBD1 as D (6 bases). Deletions cut 1 base from V and 5 bases from J, with 8 bases between. Germline V CDR1 and CDR2: SGHTA, FQGNSA. This CDR3 is built from 13 residues. CDR3 in amino acids: CASSLGGLETQYF. The CDR3 DNA reads TGTGCCAGCAGCTTAGGGGGGCTCGAGACCCAGTACTTC.

This clone occurred once. The chain carries TRBV29-1 and TRBJ2-5; D not resolved. Looked up from germline, CDR1 is SQVTM and CDR2 is ANQGSEA. The CDR3 runs to 12 residues. V shed 3 bases and J shed 5 bases, with 10 bases lying between them. Written as DNA, the CDR3 is TGCAGCGTTGATTTGGGGTACGAGACCCAGTACTTC. It is translated as CSVDLGYETQYF.

CDR3: CASSFGTLSYEQYF. The DNA for the CDR3 is TGTGCCAGCAGTTTCGGCACACTATCCTACGAGCAGTACTTC. The chain carries TRBV27 and TRBJ2-7; D remains ambiguous. The CDR3 totals 14 residues. Trimming took 3 bases from V and 1 from J, leaving 10 bases between them. The V gene's germline CDR1 is MNHEY and CDR2 SMNVEV (reference sequence).

This clone was observed a few times. The chain links TRBV7-7 to TRBJ2-7; D possibly corresponds to TRBD1 (5 bases). The CDR3 consists of 14 residues. Trimming cost V 5 bases and J 0 bases, with 11 bases left between them. Looked up from germline, CDR1 is SSHAT and CDR2 is FNYEAQ (reference sequence). The CDR3 sequence: CASSLSDSSYEQYF. CDR3 in DNA: TGTGCCAGCAGCCTTTCCGACAGCTCCTACGAGCAGTACTTC.

The chain uses TRBV28 and TRBJ1-5; the D is unclear. The V gene's germline CDR1 is MDHEN and CDR2 SYDVKM. Trimming pared 2 bases from V and 6 bases from J, leaving 14 bases between. The CDR3 covers 15 residues. For the CDR3, the DNA is TGTGCCAGCAGTTTAGCGCCAAGGAGCTTTCAGCCCCAGCATTTT. This gives the protein CASSLAPRSFQPQHF.

This clone showed up just a few times. The chain couples TRBV14 to TRBJ1-4; D is uncertain. V lost 4 bases and J lost 15, with 18 bases in between. The CDR3 runs 13 residues. CDR1 is SGHDN and CDR2 is FVKESK in the germline V gene. The DNA of the CDR3 is TGTGCCAGCAGCCTTAGCCTGGGTGGCGTGGTGTTTTTT. Translation gives CASSLSLGGVVFF.

V is TRBV7-3 and J is TRBJ2-1; 7 nucleotides align to TRBD1. Losses at the gene ends were 3 bases for V and 2 bases for J; bases not matched to a gene: 1. CDR3 length: 14 residues. The germline CDR1 and CDR2 sequences are SGHTA and FQGTGA. CDR3 in amino acids: CASSLTGTYNEQFF. DNA of the CDR3: TGTGCCAGCAGCTTGACAGGGACCTACAATGAGCAGTTCTTC.

This chain connects TRBV19 to TRBJ2-7; a possible D gene is TRBD2 (6 bases). CDR3 length: 13 amino acids. Trimming took 6 bases from V and 6 from J, leaving 15 bases between them. Germline CDR1 reads LNHDA; CDR2 reads SQIVND (reference sequence). CDR3 loop: CASRASSGGEQYF. CDR3 bases: TGTGCCAGTAGGGCTAGCTCCGGGGGCGAGCAGTACTTC.

The chain employs TRBV5-1 and TRBJ2-7, with D perhaps matching TRBD1 (6 bases). The CDR3 consists of 15 residues. Germline values: CDR1 SGHRS, CDR2 YFSETQ. V was clipped by 4 bases and J by 3 bases, with 17 bases between them. The CDR3 region is CASSMRAGENYEQYF. The CDR3 coding sequence is TGCGCCAGCAGCATGAGGGCAGGGGAAAACTACGAGCAGTACTTC.